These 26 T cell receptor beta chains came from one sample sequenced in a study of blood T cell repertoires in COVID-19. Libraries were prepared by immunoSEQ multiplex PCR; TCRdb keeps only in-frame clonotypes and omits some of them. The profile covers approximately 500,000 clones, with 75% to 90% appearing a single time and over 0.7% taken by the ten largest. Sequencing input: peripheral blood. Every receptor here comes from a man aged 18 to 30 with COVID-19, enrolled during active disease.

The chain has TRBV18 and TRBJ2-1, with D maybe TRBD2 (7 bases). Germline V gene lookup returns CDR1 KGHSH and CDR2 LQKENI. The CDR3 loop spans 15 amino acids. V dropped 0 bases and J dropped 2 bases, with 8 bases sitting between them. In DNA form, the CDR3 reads TGTGCCAGCTCACCACCCGGGGGGCCCTACAATGAGCAGTTCTTC. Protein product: CASSPPGGPYNEQFF.

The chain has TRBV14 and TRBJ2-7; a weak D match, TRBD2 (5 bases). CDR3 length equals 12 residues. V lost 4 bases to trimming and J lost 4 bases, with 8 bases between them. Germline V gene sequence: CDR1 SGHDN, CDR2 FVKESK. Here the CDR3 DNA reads TGTGCCAGCAGCCTTTCGGGATACGAGCAGTACTTC. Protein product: CASSLSGYEQYF.

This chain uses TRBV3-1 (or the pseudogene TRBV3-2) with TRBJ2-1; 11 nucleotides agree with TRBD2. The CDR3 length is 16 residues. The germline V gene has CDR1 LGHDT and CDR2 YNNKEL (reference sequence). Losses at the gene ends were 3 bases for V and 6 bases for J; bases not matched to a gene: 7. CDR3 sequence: CASSQGTSGSFNEQFF. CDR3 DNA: TGTGCCAGCAGCCAGGGCACTAGCGGGAGCTTCAATGAGCAGTTCTTC.

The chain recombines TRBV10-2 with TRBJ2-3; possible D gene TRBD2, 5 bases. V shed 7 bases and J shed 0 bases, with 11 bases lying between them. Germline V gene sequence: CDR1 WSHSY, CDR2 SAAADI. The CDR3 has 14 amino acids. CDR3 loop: CASNPGESTDTQYF. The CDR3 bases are TGCGCCAGCAATCCCGGGGAGAGCACAGATACGCAGTATTTT.

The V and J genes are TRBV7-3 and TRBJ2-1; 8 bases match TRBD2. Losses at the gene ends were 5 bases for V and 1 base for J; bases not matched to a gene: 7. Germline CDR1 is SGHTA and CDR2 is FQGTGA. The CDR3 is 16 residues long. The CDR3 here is CASSLVTSGSYNEQFF. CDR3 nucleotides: TGTGCCAGCAGCCTAGTCACTAGCGGATCCTACAATGAGCAGTTCTTC.

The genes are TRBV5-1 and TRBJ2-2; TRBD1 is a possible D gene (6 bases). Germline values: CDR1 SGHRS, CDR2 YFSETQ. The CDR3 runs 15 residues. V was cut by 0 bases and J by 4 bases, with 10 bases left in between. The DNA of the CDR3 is TGCGCCAGCAGCTTGGTCGGGGACACCACCGGGGAGCTGTTTTTT. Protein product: CASSLVGDTTGELFF.

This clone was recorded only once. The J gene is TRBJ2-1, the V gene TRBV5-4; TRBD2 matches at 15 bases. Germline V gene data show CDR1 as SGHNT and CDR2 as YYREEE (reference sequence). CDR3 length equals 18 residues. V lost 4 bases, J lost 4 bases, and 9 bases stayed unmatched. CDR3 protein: CASSPGLAGGVGYNEQFF. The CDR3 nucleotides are TGTGCCAGCAGCCCGGGACTAGCGGGGGGCGTAGGGTACAATGAGCAGTTCTTC.

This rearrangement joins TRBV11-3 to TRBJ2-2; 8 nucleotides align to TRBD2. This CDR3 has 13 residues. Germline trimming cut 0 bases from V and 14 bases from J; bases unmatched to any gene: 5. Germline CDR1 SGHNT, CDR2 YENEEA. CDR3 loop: CASSLDQAGVLFF. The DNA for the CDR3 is TGTGCCAGCAGCTTAGATCAAGCGGGGGTTCTGTTTTTT.

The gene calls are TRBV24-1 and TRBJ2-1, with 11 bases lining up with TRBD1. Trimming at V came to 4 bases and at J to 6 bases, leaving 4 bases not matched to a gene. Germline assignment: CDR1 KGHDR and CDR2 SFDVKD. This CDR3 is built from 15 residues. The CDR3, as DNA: TGTGCCACCAGTGACCCCGGGACAGGGGGCAATGAGCAGTTCTTC. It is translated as CATSDPGTGGNEQFF.

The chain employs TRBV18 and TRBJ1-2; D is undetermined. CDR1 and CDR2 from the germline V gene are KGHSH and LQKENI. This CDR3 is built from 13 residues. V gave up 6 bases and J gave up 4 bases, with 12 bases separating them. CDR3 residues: CASSREDFYGYTF. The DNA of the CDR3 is TGTGCCAGCTCCCGAGAAGACTTCTATGGCTACACCTTC.

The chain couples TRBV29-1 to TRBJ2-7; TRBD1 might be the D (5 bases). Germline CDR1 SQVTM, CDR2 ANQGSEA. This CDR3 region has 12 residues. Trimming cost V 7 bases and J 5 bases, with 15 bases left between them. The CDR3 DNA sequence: TGCAGCGGCAGGACAAGCCGGAACGAGCAGTACTTC. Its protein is CSGRTSRNEQYF.

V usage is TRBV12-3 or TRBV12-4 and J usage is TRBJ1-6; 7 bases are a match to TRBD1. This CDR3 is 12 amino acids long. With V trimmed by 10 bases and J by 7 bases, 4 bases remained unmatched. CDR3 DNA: TGTGCCACCAGGACAGGCAATTCACCCCTCCACTTT. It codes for CATRTGNSPLHF.

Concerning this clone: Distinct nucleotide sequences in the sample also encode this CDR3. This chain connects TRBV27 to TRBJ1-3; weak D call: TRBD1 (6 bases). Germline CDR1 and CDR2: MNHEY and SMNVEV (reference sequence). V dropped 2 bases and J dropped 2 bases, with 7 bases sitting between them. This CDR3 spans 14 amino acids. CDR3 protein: CASSLQGTGNTIYF. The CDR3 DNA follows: TGTGCCAGCAGTTTACAGGGGACTGGAAACACCATATATTTT.

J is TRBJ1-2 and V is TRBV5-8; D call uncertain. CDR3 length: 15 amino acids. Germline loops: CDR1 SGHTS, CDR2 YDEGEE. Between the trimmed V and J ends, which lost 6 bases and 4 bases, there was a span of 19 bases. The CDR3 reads CASTFTPAGAYGYTF. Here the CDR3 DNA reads TGTGCCAGCACATTCACTCCAGCGGGCGCCTATGGCTACACCTTC.

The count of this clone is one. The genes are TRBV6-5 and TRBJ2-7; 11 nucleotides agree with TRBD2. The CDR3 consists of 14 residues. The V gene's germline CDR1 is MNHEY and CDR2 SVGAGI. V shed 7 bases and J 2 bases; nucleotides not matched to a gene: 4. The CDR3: CASTSGGTPYEQYF. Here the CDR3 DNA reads TGTGCCAGCACTAGCGGGGGGACCCCCTACGAGCAGTACTTC.

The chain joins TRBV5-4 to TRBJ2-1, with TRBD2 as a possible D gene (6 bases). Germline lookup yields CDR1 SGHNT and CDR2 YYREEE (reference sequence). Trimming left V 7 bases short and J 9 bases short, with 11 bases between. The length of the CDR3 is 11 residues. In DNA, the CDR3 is TGTGCCAGCCAAGGGGAGGCTGAGCAGTTCTTC. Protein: CASQGEAEQFF.

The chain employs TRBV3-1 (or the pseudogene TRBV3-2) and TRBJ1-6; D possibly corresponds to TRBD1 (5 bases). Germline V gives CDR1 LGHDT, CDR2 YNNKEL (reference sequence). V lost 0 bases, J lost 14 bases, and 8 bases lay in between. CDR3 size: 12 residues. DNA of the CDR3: TGTGCCAGCAGCCAAGAAGGCAGGGCCCTCCACTTT. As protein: CASSQEGRALHF.

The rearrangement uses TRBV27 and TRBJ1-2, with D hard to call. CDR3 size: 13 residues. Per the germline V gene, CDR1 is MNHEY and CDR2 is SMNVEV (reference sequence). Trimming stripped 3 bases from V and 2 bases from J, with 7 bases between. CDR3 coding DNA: TGTGCCAGCAGTTTTGGGCCAAACTATGGCTACACCTTC. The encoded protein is CASSFGPNYGYTF.

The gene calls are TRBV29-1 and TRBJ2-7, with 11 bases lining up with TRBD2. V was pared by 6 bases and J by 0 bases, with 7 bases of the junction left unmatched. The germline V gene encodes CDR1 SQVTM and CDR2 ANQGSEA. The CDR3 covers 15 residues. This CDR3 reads CSVSGTSGSSYEQYF. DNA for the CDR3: TGCAGCGTGTCCGGGACTAGCGGTAGCTCCTACGAGCAGTACTTC.

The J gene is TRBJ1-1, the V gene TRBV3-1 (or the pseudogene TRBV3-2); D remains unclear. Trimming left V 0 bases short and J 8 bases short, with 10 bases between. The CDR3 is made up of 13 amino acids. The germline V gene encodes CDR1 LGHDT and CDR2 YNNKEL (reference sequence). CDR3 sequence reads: CASSQDLGIEAFF. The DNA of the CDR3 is TGTGCCAGCAGCCAAGATCTAGGAATAGAAGCTTTCTTT.

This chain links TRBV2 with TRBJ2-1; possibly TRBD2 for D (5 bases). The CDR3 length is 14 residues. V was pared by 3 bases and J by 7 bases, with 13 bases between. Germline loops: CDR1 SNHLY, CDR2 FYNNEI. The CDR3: CASSEVPGLNEQFF. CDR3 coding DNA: TGTGCCAGCAGTGAGGTCCCGGGGTTGAATGAGCAGTTCTTC. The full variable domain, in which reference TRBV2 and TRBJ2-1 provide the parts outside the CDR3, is EPEVTQTPSHQVTQMGQEVILRCVPISNHLYFYWYRQILGQKVEFLVSFYNNEISEKSEIFDDQFSVERPDGSNFTLKIRSTKLEDSAMYFCASSEVPGLNEQFFGPGTRLTVL.

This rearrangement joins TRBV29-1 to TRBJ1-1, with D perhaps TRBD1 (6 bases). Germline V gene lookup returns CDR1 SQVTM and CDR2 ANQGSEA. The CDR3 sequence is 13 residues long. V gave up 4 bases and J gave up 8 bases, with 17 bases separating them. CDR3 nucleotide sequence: TGCAGCGTTGCTGGGAGGGGGTTTACCGAAGCTTTCTTT. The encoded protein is CSVAGRGFTEAFF.

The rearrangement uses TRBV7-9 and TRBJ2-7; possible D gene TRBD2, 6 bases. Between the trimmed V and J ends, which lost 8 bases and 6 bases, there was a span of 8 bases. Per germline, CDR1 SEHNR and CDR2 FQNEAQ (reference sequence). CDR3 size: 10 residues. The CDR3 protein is CASAGSEQYF. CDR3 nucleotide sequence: TGTGCCAGCGCGGGATCCGAGCAGTACTTC. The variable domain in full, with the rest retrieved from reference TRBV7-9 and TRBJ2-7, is DTGVSQNPRHKITKRGQNVTFRCDPISEHNRLYWYRQTLGQGPEFLTYFQNEAQLEKSRLLSDRFSAERPKGSFSTLEIQRTEQGDSAMYLCASAGSEQYFGPGTRLTVT.

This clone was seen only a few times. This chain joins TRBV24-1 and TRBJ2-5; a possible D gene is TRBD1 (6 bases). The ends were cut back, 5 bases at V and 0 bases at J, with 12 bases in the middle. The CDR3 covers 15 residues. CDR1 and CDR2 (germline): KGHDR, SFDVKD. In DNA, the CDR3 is TGTGCCACCAGTGGATCTTACAGGGACCAAGAGACCCAGTACTTC. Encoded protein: CATSGSYRDQETQYF.

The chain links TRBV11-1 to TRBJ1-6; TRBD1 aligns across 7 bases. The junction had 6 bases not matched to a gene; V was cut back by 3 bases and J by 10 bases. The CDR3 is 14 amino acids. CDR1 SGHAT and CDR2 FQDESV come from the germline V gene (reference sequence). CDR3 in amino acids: CASSLGQLDSPLHF. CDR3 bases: TGTGCCAGCAGCTTGGGACAGTTAGACTCACCCCTCCACTTT.

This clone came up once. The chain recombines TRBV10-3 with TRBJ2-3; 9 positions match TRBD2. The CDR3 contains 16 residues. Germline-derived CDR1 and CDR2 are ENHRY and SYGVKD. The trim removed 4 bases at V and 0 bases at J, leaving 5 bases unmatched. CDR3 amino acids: CAISGPSGGSTDTQYF. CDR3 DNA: TGTGCCATCAGTGGCCCCAGCGGGGGGAGCACAGATACGCAGTATTTT.